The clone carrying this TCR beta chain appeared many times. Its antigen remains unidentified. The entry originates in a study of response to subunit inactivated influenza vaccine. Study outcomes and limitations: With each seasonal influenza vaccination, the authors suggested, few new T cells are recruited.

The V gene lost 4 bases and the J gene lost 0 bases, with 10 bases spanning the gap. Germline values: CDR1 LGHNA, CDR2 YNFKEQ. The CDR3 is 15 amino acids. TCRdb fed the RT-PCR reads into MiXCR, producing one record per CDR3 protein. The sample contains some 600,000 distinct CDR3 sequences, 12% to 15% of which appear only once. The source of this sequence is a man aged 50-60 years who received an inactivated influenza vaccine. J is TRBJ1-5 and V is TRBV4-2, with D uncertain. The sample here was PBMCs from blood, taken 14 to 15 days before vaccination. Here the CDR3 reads CASSRGFYSNQPQHF. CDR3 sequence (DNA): TGTGCCAGCAGCCGCGGATTTTATAGCAATCAGCCCCAGCATTTT.